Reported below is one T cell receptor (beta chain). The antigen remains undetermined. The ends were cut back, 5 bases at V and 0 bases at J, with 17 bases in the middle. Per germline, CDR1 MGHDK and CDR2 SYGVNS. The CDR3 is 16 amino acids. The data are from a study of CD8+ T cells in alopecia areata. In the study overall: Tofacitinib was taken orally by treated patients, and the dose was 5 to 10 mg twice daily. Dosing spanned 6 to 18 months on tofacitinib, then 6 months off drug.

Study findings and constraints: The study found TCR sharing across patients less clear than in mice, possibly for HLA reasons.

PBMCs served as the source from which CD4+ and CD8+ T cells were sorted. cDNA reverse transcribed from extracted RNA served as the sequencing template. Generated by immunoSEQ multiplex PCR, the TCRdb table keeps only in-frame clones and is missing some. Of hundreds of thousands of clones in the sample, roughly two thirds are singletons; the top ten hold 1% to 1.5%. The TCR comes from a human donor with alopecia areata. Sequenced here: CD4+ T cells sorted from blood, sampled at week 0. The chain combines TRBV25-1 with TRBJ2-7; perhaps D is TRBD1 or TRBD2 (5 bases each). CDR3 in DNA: TGTGCCAGCAGTAATATACCGGGACGCGGCTCCTACGAGCAGTACTTC. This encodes CASSNIPGRGSYEQYF.